This T cell receptor beta chain was recorded in a study of technical replicates of blood from a few donors (dated by TCRdb to the late 2010s). Note on this clone: Its binding antigen is unknown. No much larger clonotype is one base removed from it; base qualities were not supplied.

Library method: the immunoSEQ multiplex PCR assay. Held by TCRdb, this immuneACCESS table contains in-frame sequences only and omits some clones. Under half of the omission traces to an unresolved V gene where checked; the cause of the rest is unknown. This sample is represented by about 49,000 clones; about 93% of them were singletons. The top ten hold about 4.3% of the sample. This sequence originates from a human donor in good health. Some clones in this sample may be carry-over from other donors' samples. Sequences were obtained from PBMCs.

The DNA reads as follows: TGCGCCAGCAGCCAAGATCTAGGTAAACAGGGGAGCGGCTACACCTTC. Translation gives CASSQDLGKQGSGYTF. The chain joins TRBV4-3 to TRBJ1-2; 7 bases in the junction line up with TRBD1. In the germline V gene, CDR1 corresponds to LGHNA and CDR2 to YSLEER. The CDR3 goes from the cysteine to the phenylalanine over 16 residues. The read is trimmed to its CDR3 DNA, 48 bases read in frame from base 1. V lost 0 bases and J lost 8 bases, and the count of bases not matched to a germline gene is 12.